The 13 T cell receptor beta chains below were found in one sample sequenced in a study of molecular identifiers for immune sequencing clone quantification. TCRdb called the PCR reads again in MiXCR, with one record for every CDR3 protein. The sample lists around 460,000 distinct CDR3 sequences, 20% to 25% occurring once. The sequencing sample was made of naive CD8+ T cells from blood, with Jurkat cell RNA spiked in. Subset meaning: FACS-sorted CD8+CD4-CCR7+CD45RA+ naive T cells. These receptors all stem from a human donor in good health. Some libraries in this study had Jurkat cell RNA spiked in.

This chain links TRBV4-3 with TRBJ1-3; D is undetermined. The germline gives CDR1 LGHNA, CDR2 YSLEER. Deletions cut 8 bases from V and 0 bases from J, with 14 bases between. The CDR3 contains 15 residues. The CDR3 reads CASGVGTSSGNTIYF. The CDR3 DNA reads as TGCGCCAGCGGCGTCGGCACTTCCTCTGGAAACACCATATATTTT.

The CDR3 region is CASSLGLGGGAGNEQFF. In nucleotides, the CDR3 is TGTGCCAGCAGCTTAGGACTCGGCGGGGGGGCAGGCAATGAGCAGTTCTTC. The chain employs TRBV7-9 and TRBJ2-1; 9 positions agree with TRBD2. Germline loops: CDR1 SEHNR, CDR2 FQNEAQ (reference sequence). The trim removed 1 base at V and 6 bases at J, leaving 10 bases unmatched. The CDR3 spans 17 residues.

This clonotype was seen ten or more times. A read error may account for a junction end that differs from germline. J is TRBJ2-3 and V is TRBV4-3, with a tentative D call TRBD1 (6 bases). Looked up from germline, CDR1 is LGHNA and CDR2 is YSLEER. This CDR3 region has 15 residues. The CDR3 region has the DNA TGTGCCAGCAGTCAAGTGGCAGGGGGCACAGATACGCAGTATTTT. The encoded protein is CASSQVAGGTDTQYF.

This clonotype was picked up a small number of times. The rearrangement links TRBV7-6 to TRBJ2-3; 7 bases match TRBD2. The CDR3 is 15 amino acids. Germline loops: CDR1 SGHVS, CDR2 FNYEAQ. Germline trimming cut 0 bases from V and 4 bases from J; bases unmatched to any gene: 4. The CDR3 region is CASSLALAWSDTQYF. CDR3 coding DNA: TGTGCCAGCAGCTTAGCACTAGCGTGGTCAGATACGCAGTATTTT.

This clonotype appeared many times. This CDR3 reads CASSLEHQPQHF. The DNA for the CDR3 is TGTGCCAGCAGTTTAGAACATCAGCCCCAGCATTTT. The genes are TRBV12-3 or TRBV12-4 and TRBJ1-5; D ambiguous. CDR3 length equals 12 residues. V was shortened by 1 base and J by 5 bases, with 3 bases between the two germline ends.

The V gene is TRBV19, the J gene TRBJ2-7; D remains unclear. CDR3 length: 13 residues. The V gene lost 5 bases and the J gene lost 4 bases, with 12 bases spanning the gap. CDR1 is LNHDA and CDR2 is SQIVND in the germline V gene (reference sequence). The CDR3 DNA reads as TGTGCCAGTAGTCTACCCCTTGGGTACGAGCAGTACTTC. Translating it yields CASSLPLGYEQYF. The full variable domain, in which reference TRBV19 and TRBJ2-7 provide the parts outside the CDR3, is DGGITQSPKYLFRKEGQNVTLSCEQNLNHDAMYWYRQDPGQGLRLIYYSQIVNDFQKGDIAEGYSVSREKKESFPLTVTSAQKNPTAFYLCASSLPLGYEQYFGPGTRLTVT.

This clonotype appeared a few times. The genes are TRBV9 and TRBJ2-7, with D perhaps matching TRBD1 or TRBD2 (6 bases each). The CDR3 has 14 amino acids. Germline values: CDR1 SGDLS, CDR2 YYNGEE. The V and J ends lost 0 bases and 5 bases respectively, with 12 bases between them. CDR3 DNA sequence: TGTGCCAGCAGCGTAGGAGGGGGGCGAGACGAGCAGTACTTC. Protein sequence: CASSVGGGRDEQYF.

At least ten counts were recorded for this clonotype. The CDR3 sequence: CASSEYMLSTDTQYF. The CDR3 DNA follows: TGTGCCAGCAGTGAATATATGCTGAGCACAGATACGCAGTATTTT. This rearrangement joins TRBV25-1 to TRBJ2-3; D uncertain. There are 15 residues in the CDR3. V lost 0 bases, J lost 0 bases, and 7 bases lay in between. Germline V CDR1 and CDR2: MGHDK, SYGVNS.

This clonotype was picked up many times. The rearrangement uses TRBV6-5 and TRBJ1-6; TRBD1 matches 7 bases. Trimming took 6 bases from V and 6 from J; bases not matched to a gene: 2. CDR1 and CDR2 from the germline V gene are MNHEY and SVGAGI. The CDR3 contains 13 residues. The CDR3 region has the DNA TGTGCCAGCAGAGACAGGGTTAATTCACCCCTCCACTTT. Translating gives CASRDRVNSPLHF.

For this clonotype: Being one base from a much bigger clone, this may be a read error. The rearrangement uses TRBV13 and TRBJ2-3; D might be TRBD2 (6 bases). The CDR3 contains 16 residues. Germline assignment: CDR1 PRHDT and CDR2 FYEKMQ (reference sequence). Trimming shortened V by 4 bases and J by 5 bases, and 19 bases separated the two germline ends. The chain's CDR3 is CASSWGIAEGKDTQYF. The DNA for the CDR3 is TGTGCCAGCAGCTGGGGGATAGCGGAGGGGAAAGATACGCAGTATTTT. The full variable domain, in which reference TRBV13 and TRBJ2-3 provide the parts outside the CDR3, is AAGVIQSPRHLIKEKRETATLKCYPIPRHDTVYWYQQGPGQDPQFLISFYEKMQSDKGSIPDRFSAQQFSDYHSELNMSSLELGDSALYFCASSWGIAEGKDTQYFGPGTRLTVL.

This clonotype was seen many times. The chain recombines TRBV30 with TRBJ2-1; D gene unclear. The CDR3 is 14 amino acids. Germline V gives CDR1 GTSNPN, CDR2 SVGIG (reference sequence). V dropped 3 bases and J dropped 7 bases, with 16 bases sitting between them. This chain's CDR3 is CAWRSAIGLNEQFF. The DNA for the CDR3 is TGTGCCTGGAGGAGCGCCATAGGCCTAAATGAGCAGTTCTTC.

This clonotype has more than one count but fewer than ten. The J gene is TRBJ2-5, the V gene TRBV2; 7 bases align to TRBD1. Germline V gene sequence: CDR1 SNHLY, CDR2 FYNNEI. The trim removed 3 bases at V and 4 bases at J, leaving 14 bases unmatched. The CDR3 length is 17 residues. Written as DNA, the CDR3 is TGTGCCAGCAGTGACCCGCAACTAGTGCAGGGGGTAGAGACCCAGTACTTC. This codes for CASSDPQLVQGVETQYF.

This chain connects TRBV20-1 to TRBJ2-2; perhaps TRBD1 as D (5 bases). This CDR3 is 16 amino acids long. CDR1 is DFQATT and CDR2 is SNEGSKA in the germline V gene (reference sequence). V gave up 6 bases and J gave up 4 bases, with 21 bases separating them. The CDR3 DNA reads TGCAGTGCCAGACTTTTCTCAGGGTTGGCCACCGGGGAGCTGTTTTTT. Translating gives CSARLFSGLATGELFF.